This T cell receptor (beta chain) is drawn from a study of beta chain features in type 1 diabetes. For this clone: Its specificity is unknown.

Findings and caveats of the study: TCRB repertoires of naive, central memory and Treg cells appeared more similar among patients than among healthy donors. TCRB CDR3 length was moderately but significantly reduced in all four CD4+ subsets of Type 1 diabetes patients.

The length of the CDR3 is 15 residues. Germline CDR1 reads LNHDA; CDR2 reads SQIVND (reference sequence). V gave up 1 base and J gave up 5 bases, with 11 bases separating them. Every isolated RNA sample was fully reverse transcribed, so sequencing captured expressed TCRB transcripts. Measured with immunoSEQ multiplex PCR; TCRdb has only the in-frame clones, and not every one. This sample has 810,000 or so clones, with roughly 16% found just once. The specimen was naive CD4+ T cells from blood. The chain links TRBV19 to TRBJ2-2; D gene ambiguous. The clonotype was recovered from a woman between 18 and 29 years old in good health. CDR3 amino acids: CASSIVPVGTGELFF. The CDR3 DNA reads TGTGCCAGTAGTATAGTCCCGGTGGGAACCGGGGAGCTGTTTTTT.